Listed below are T cell receptor beta chains from one sample, sequenced in a study of regulatory T cells in long-lasting Graves disease. TCRdb recomputed calls from the multiplex PCR reads with MiXCR, one row per CDR3 protein. The profile shows about 470,000 distinct CDR3 sequences, around 20% of them singletons. Sample: peripheral blood mononuclear cells (PBMCs), taken when the disease was refractory, from a patient treated with antithyroid drugs. The receptors shown here come from a female donor with Graves disease. Both conserved end residues are part of each CDR3. The D gene is left open where the match is weak. Size tells how often a clone was seen (once, few, many) or the class of an expanded clone, and some rows leave it out.

J gene,clone size,V gene,D gene,CDR3 protein,CDR3 DNA
TRBJ1-6,many,TRBV11-2,TRBD1,CASSLDAGQGVSPLHF,TGTGCCAGCAGCTTAGACGCGGGACAGGGAGTGTCACCCCTCCACTTT
TRBJ1-1,many,TRBV2,NA,CASSERHLNTEAFF,TGTGCCAGCAGTGAAAGACACTTGAACACTGAAGCTTTCTTT
TRBJ2-2,NA,TRBV6-1,TRBD2,CASSRLAGEGSGELFF,TGTGCCAGCAGTAGACTAGCGGGAGAAGGTTCCGGGGAGCTGTTTTTT
TRBJ2-5,many,TRBV11-2,TRBD2,CASSLGAGPQETQYF,TGTGCCAGCAGCTTAGGAGCGGGACCCCAAGAGACCCAGTACTTC
TRBJ2-7,few,TRBV18,NA,CASSQAGGGEQYF,TGTGCCAGCTCGCAGGCCGGGGGAGGCGAGCAGTACTTC
TRBJ2-7,many,TRBV2,TRBD2,CASRIAGASEQYF,TGTGCCAGCAGAATAGCGGGAGCGAGCGAGCAGTACTTC
TRBJ2-7,many,TRBV6-1,NA,CASSHRDATYEQYF,TGTGCCAGCAGCCACCGGGACGCCACCTACGAGCAGTACTTC
TRBJ1-6,few,TRBV10-3,NA,CAISEAGAYNSPLHF,TGTGCCATCAGTGAGGCAGGAGCCTATAATTCACCCCTCCACTTT
TRBJ2-7,few,TRBV27,NA,CASSSKPGGYEQYF,TGTGCCAGCAGTTCCAAACCTGGAGGGTACGAGCAGTACTTC
TRBJ1-5,many,TRBV20-1,NA,CSARFSNQPQHF,TGCAGTGCTCGGTTTAGCAATCAGCCCCAGCATTTT
TRBJ1-5,NA,TRBV19,NA,CASSTTDGGFGKPQHF,TGTGCCAGTAGTACCACGGACGGGGGTTTCGGCAAGCCCCAGCATTTT
TRBJ1-6,NA,TRBV28,TRBD1,CASSIPGTGRSPLHF,TGTGCCAGCAGTATACCCGGGACAGGGCGATCACCCCTCCACTTT
TRBJ1-2,many,TRBV20-1,NA,CSAASLWTATNYGYTF,TGCAGTGCCGCTAGTCTCTGGACCGCGACTAACTATGGCTACACCTTC
TRBJ2-2,NA,TRBV7-2,TRBD1,CASSPASGGSVGGELFF,TGTGCCAGCAGCCCTGCGTCAGGGGGCTCAGTTGGCGGGGAGCTGTTTTTT
TRBJ2-6,few,TRBV6-2/TRBV6-3,NA,CASSYWRGVGANVLTF,TGTGCCAGCAGTTACTGGCGGGGAGTTGGGGCCAACGTCCTGACTTTC
TRBJ2-7,few,TRBV3-1,NA,CASSPGGAGEQYF,TGTGCCAGCAGCCCAGGGGGGGCGGGCGAGCAGTACTTC
TRBJ2-3,NA,TRBV3-1,NA,CASSQDWRRSTDTQYF,TGTGCCAGCAGCCAAGACTGGCGGCGCTCCACAGATACGCAGTATTTT
TRBJ2-1,few,TRBV27,TRBD2,CASSLSGSGNEQFF,TGTGCCAGCAGCCTGAGCGGGAGTGGCAATGAGCAGTTCTTC
TRBJ1-1,NA,TRBV7-2,TRBD1,CVSSQNRDRNTEAFF,TGTGTCAGCAGCCAGAACCGGGACAGGAACACTGAAGCTTTCTTT
TRBJ2-7,few,TRBV20-1,TRBD1,CSARQGDGSYEQYF,TGCAGTGCTAGACAGGGGGACGGATCCTACGAGCAGTACTTC
TRBJ2-7,few,TRBV5-1,TRBD1,CASSGQGVSYEQYF,TGCGCCAGCTCGGGACAGGGGGTCTCCTACGAGCAGTACTTC
TRBJ2-1,NA,TRBV29-1,NA,CSATRRGSYNEQFF,TGCAGCGCAACCAGACGAGGCTCCTACAATGAGCAGTTCTTC
TRBJ2-5,many,TRBV7-2,TRBD2,CASSQTSGNQETQYF,TGTGCCAGCAGTCAGACTAGCGGCAACCAAGAGACCCAGTACTTC
TRBJ2-2,few,TRBV6-1,NA,CAGAGHLNTGELFF,TGTGCCGGGGCGGGACACCTGAACACCGGGGAGCTGTTTTTT
TRBJ2-1,few,TRBV28,TRBD2,CASSLIAGAWQFF,TGTGCCAGCAGTTTGATAGCGGGAGCCTGGCAGTTCTTC
TRBJ2-7,many,TRBV28,TRBD2,CASSLGGLAGSYEQYF,TGTGCCAGCAGTTTGGGGGGACTAGCCGGTTCCTACGAGCAGTACTTC
TRBJ2-6,once,TRBV18,NA,CASSPRGQNSGANVLTF,TGTGCCAGCTCACCACGCGGTCAGAACTCTGGGGCCAACGTCCTGACTTTC
TRBJ1-1,many,TRBV20-1,TRBD1,CSATEWTGSNTEAFF,TGCAGTGCTACCGAATGGACAGGTTCGAACACTGAAGCTTTCTTT
TRBJ1-4,few,TRBV6-1,NA,CASSEGRVYEKLFF,TGTGCCAGCAGTGAAGGAAGAGTTTATGAAAAACTGTTTTTT
TRBJ2-7,NA,TRBV27,NA,CASSSDQGHYEQYF,TGTGCCAGCAGTTCAGATCAGGGCCACTACGAGCAGTACTTC
TRBJ1-2,many,TRBV6-1,NA,CASSEAPRSNGYTF,TGTGCCAGCAGTGAAGCGCCCCGCTCTAATGGCTACACCTTC
TRBJ2-5,NA,TRBV30,TRBD2,CAWSRGASGYQETQYF,TGTGCCTGGTCGAGGGGGGCTAGCGGGTACCAAGAGACCCAGTACTTC
TRBJ2-1,NA,TRBV7-2,NA,CASSLDAFEQFF,TGTGCCAGCAGCTTAGATGCTTTTGAGCAGTTCTTC
TRBJ2-6,NA,TRBV7-9,NA,CASSSTGQGANVLTF,TGTGCCAGCAGCAGTACAGGGCAAGGGGCCAACGTCCTGACTTTC
TRBJ1-1,few,TRBV25-1,NA,CASSDERRETTEAFF,TGTGCCAGCAGTGATGAGAGAAGGGAGACCACTGAAGCTTTCTTT
TRBJ2-3,once,TRBV6-2/TRBV6-3,NA,CASSGGKEALDTQYF,TGTGCCAGCAGTGGGGGAAAGGAAGCCTTGGATACGCAGTATTTT
TRBJ1-1,many,TRBV19,NA,CASGQNTEAFF,TGTGCCAGTGGACAAAACACTGAAGCTTTCTTT
TRBJ1-5,few,TRBV28,NA,CATDLPGLLTQHF,TGTGCCACCGATCTTCCCGGCCTTTTGACCCAGCATTTT
TRBJ2-5,few,TRBV6-6,NA,CASSYSWRGSQETQYF,TGTGCCAGCAGTTACTCGTGGCGGGGTTCCCAAGAGACCCAGTACTTC
TRBJ2-3,NA,TRBV7-6,NA,CASSIILGFMADTQYF,TGTGCCAGCAGCATCATCCTTGGGTTCATGGCAGATACGCAGTATTTT